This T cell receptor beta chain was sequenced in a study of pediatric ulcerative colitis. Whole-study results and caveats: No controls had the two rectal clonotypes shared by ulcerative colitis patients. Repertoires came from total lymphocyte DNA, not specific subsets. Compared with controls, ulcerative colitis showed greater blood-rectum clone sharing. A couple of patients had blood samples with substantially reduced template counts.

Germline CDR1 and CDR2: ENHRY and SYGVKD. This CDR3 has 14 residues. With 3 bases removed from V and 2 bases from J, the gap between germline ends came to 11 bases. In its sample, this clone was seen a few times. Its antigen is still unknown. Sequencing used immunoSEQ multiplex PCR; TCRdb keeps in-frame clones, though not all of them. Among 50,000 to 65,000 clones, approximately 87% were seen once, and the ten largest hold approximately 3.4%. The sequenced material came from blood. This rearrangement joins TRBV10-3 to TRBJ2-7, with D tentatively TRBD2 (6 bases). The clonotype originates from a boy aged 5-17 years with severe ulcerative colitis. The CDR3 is CAISDRLGTYEQYF. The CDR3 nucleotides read TGTGCCATCAGTGATAGACTAGGGACCTACGAGCAGTACTTC.